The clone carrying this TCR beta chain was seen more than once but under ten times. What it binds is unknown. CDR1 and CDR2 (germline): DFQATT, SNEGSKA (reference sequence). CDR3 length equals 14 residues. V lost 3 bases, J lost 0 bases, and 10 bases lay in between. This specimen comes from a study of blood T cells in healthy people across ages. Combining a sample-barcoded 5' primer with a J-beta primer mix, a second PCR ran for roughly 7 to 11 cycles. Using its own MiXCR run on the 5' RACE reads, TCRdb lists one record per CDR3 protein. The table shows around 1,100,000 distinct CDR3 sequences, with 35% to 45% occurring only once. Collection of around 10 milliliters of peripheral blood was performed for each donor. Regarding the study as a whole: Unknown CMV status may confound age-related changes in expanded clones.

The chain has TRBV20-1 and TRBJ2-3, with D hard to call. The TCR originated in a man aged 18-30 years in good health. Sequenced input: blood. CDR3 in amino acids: CSASVAVSTDTQYF. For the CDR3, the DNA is TGCAGTGCTAGCGTCGCGGTCAGCACAGATACGCAGTATTTT.